The entry below gives a single T cell receptor (beta chain) sequence along with its context. Profiled with immunoSEQ multiplex PCR; TCRdb holds only in-frame clones, not every one. This repertoire shows roughly 76,000 clones, approximately 83% found once; its top ten account for about 5.1%. Germline assignment: CDR1 ENHRY and CDR2 SYGVKD. V was trimmed by 3 bases and J by 0 bases, leaving 7 bases between them. CDR3 size: 14 residues. This sample was included in a study of technical replicates of blood from a handful of donors. This receptor was taken from a human donor in good health. Some clones in this sample may be carry-over from other donors' samples. Sample: PBMCs. The chain links TRBV10-3 to TRBJ2-3, with a possible D match to TRBD2 (5 bases). CDR3 loop: CAISDSGSTDTQYF. In nucleotides, the CDR3 is TGTGCCATCAGTGATTCGGGGAGCACAGATACGCAGTATTTT.